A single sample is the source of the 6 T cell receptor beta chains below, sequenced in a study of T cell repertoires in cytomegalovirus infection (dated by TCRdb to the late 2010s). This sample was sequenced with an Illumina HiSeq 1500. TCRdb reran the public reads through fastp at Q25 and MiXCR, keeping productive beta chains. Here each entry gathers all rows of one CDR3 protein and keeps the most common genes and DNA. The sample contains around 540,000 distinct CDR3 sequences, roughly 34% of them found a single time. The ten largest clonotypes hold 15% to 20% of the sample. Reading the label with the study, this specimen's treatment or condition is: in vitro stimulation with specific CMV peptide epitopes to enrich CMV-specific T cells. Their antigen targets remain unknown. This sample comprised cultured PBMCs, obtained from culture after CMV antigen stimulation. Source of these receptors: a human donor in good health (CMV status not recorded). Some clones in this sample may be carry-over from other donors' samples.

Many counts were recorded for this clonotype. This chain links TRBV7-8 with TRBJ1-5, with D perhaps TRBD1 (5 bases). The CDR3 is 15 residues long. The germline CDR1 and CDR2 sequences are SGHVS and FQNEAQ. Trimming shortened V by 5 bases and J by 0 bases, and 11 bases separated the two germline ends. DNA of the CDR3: TGTGCCAGCAGCCTACAGGACTCTAGCAATCAGCCCCAGCATTTT. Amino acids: CASSLQDSSNQPQHF.

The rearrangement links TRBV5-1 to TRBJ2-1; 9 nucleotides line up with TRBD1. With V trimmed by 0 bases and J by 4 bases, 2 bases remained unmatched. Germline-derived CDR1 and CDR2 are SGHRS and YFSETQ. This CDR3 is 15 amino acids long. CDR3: CASSLDRGLYNEQFF. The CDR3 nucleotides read TGCGCCAGCAGCTTGGACAGGGGGCTATACAATGAGCAGTTCTTC. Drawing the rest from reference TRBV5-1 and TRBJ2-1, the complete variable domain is KAGVTQTPRYLIKTRGQQVTLSCSPISGHRSVSWYQQTPGQGLQFLFEYFSETQRNKGNFPGRFSGRQFSNSRSEMNVSTLELGDSALYLCASSLDRGLYNEQFFGPGTRLTVL.

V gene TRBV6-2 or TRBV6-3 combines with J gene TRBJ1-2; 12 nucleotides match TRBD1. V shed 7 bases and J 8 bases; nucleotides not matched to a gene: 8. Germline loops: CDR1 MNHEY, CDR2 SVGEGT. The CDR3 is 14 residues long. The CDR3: CASTRPGQGAGYTF. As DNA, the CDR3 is TGTGCCAGCACCCGACCGGGACAGGGGGCCGGCTACACCTTC.

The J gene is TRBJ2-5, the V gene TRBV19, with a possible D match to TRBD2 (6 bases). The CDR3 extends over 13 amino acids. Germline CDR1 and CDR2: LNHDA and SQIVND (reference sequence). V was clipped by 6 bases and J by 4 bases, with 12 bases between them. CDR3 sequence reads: CASRRLGLETQYF. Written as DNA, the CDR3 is TGTGCCAGTAGACGACTAGGTCTAGAGACCCAGTACTTC.

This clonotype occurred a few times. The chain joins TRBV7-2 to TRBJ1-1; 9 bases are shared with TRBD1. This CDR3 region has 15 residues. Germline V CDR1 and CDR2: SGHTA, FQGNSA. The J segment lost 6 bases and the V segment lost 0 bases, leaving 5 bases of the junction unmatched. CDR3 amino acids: CASSLALDRGAEAFF. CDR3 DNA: TGTGCCAGCAGCTTAGCGCTGGACAGGGGAGCTGAAGCTTTCTTT.

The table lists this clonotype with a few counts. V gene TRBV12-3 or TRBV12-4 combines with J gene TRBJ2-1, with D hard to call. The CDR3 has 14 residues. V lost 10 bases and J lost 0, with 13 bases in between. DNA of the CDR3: TGTGCCACCCATAAAGCAAGCTCCTACAATGAGCAGTTCTTC. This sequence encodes CATHKASSYNEQFF.